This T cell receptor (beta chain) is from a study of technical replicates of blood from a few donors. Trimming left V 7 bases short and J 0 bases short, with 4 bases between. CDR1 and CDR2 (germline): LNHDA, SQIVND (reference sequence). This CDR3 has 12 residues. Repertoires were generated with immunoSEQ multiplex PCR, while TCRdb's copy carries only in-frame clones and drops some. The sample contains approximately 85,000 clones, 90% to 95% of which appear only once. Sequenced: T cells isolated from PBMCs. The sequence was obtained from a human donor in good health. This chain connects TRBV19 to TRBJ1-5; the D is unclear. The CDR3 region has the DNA TGTGCCAGTACCTTTAGCAATCAGCCCCAGCATTTT. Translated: CASTFSNQPQHF. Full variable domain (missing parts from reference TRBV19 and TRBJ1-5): DGGITQSPKYLFRKEGQNVTLSCEQNLNHDAMYWYRQDPGQGLRLIYYSQIVNDFQKGDIAEGYSVSREKKESFPLTVTSAQKNPTAFYLCASTFSNQPQHFGDGTRLSIL.